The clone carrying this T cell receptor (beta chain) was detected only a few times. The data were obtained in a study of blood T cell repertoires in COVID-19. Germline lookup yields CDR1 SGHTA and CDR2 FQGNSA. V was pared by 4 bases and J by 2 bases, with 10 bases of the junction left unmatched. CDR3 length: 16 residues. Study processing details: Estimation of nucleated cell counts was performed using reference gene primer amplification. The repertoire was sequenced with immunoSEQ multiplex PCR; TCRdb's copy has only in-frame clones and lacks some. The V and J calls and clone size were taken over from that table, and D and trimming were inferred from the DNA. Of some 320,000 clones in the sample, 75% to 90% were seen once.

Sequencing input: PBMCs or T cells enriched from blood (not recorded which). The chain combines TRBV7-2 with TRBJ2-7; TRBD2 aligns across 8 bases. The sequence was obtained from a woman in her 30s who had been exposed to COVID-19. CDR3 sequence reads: CASSSDDRTSPYEQYF. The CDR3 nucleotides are TGTGCCAGCAGCTCCGACGATAGGACTAGCCCCTACGAGCAGTACTTC.